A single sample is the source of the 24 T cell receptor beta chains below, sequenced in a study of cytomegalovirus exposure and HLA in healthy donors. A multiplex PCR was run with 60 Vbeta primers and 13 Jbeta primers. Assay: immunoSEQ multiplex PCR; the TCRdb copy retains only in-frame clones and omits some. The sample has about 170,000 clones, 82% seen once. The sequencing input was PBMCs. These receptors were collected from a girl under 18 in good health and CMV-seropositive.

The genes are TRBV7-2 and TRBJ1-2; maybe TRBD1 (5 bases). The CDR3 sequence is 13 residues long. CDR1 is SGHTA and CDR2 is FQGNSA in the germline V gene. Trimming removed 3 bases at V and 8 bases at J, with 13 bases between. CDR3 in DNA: TGTGCCAGCAGCTTGATCCAGGGTACAGGCTACACCTTC. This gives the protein CASSLIQGTGYTF.

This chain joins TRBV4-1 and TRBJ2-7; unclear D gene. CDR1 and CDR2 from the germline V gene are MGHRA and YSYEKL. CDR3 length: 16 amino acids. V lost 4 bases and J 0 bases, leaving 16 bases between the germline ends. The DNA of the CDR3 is TGCGCCAGCAGCCCGAGCCGGGTCCAGAGCTCCTACGAGCAGTACTTC. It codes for CASSPSRVQSSYEQYF.

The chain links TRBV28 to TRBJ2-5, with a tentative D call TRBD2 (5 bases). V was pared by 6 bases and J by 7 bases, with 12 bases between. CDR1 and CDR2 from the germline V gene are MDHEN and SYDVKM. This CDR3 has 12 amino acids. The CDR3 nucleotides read TGTGCCAGCAGCCCCCCCGCGGGGACCCAGTACTTC. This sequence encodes CASSPPAGTQYF.

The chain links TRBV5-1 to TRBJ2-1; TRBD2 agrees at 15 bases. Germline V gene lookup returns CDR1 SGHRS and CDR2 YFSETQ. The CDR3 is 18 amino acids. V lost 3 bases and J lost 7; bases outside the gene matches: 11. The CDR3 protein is CASSSRTSGRATGNEQFF. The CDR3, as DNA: TGCGCCAGCAGCTCCCGGACTAGCGGGAGGGCAACGGGTAATGAGCAGTTCTTC.

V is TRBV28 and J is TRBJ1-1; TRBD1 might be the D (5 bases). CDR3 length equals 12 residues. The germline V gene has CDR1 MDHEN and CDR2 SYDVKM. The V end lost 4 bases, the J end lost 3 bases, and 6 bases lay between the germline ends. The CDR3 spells CASSSRDTEAFF. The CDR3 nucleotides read TGTGCCAGCAGTTCCAGGGACACTGAAGCTTTCTTT.

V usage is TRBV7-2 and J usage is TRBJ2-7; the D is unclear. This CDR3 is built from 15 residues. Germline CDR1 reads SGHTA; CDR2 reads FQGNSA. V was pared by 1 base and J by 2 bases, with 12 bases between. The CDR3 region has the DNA TGTGCCAGCAGCTTAGACCGGAGCTCTACCTACGAGCAGTACTTC. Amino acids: CASSLDRSSTYEQYF.

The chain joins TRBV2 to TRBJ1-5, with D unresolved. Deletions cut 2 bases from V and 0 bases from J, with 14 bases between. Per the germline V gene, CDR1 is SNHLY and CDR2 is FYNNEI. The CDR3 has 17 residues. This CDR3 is CASSERRYHNSNQPQHF. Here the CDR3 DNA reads TGTGCCAGCAGTGAACGCAGATACCATAATAGCAATCAGCCCCAGCATTTT.

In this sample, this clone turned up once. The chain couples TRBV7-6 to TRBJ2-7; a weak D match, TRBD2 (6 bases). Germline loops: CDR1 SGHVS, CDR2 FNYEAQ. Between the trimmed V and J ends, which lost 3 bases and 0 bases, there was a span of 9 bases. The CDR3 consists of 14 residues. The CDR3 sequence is CASSLFGGSYEQYF. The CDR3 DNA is TGTGCCAGCAGCTTGTTCGGGGGCTCCTACGAGCAGTACTTC.

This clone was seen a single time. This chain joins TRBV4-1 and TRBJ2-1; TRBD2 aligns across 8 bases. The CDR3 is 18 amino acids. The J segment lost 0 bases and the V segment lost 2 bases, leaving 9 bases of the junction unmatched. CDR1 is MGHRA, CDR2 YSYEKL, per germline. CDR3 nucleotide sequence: TGCGCCAGCAGCCAACACCCCCCGGGACTAGACTCCTACAATGAGCAGTTCTTC. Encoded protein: CASSQHPPGLDSYNEQFF.

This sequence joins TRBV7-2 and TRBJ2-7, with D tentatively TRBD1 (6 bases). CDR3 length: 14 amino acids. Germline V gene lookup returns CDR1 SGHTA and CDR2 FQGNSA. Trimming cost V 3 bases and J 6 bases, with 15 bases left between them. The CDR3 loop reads CASSFYGGLGEQYF. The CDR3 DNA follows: TGTGCCAGCAGCTTCTATGGGGGCCTGGGCGAGCAGTACTTC.

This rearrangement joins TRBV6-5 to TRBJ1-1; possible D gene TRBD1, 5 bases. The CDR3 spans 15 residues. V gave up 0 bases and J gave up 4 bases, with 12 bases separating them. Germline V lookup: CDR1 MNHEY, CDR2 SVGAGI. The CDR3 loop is CASSYSRRRGTEAFF. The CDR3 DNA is TGTGCCAGCAGTTACTCCCGCAGGAGGGGCACTGAAGCTTTCTTT.

The CDR3 bases are TGTGCCAGCAGTGAAGCAGGGGGCGGGGGAAACACCATATATTTT. Protein: CASSEAGGGGNTIYF. The chain uses TRBV6-1 and TRBJ1-3, with 7 nucleotides matching TRBD1. J lost 4 bases, V lost 0 bases, and 3 bases had no gene match. This CDR3 is built from 15 residues. Germline V gives CDR1 MNHNS, CDR2 SASEGT.

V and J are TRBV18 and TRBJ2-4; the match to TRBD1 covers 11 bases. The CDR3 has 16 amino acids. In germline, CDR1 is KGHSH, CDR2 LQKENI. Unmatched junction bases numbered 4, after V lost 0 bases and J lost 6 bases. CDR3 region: CASSPPGQGVGNIQYF. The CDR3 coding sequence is TGTGCCAGCTCACCACCGGGACAGGGGGTAGGAAACATTCAGTACTTC. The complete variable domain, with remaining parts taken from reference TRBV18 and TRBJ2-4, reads NAGVMQNPRHLVRRRGQEARLRCSPMKGHSHVYWYRQLPEEGLKFMVYLQKENIIDESGMPKERFSAEFPKEGPSILRIQQVVRGDSAAYFCASSPPGQGVGNIQYFGAGTRLSVL.

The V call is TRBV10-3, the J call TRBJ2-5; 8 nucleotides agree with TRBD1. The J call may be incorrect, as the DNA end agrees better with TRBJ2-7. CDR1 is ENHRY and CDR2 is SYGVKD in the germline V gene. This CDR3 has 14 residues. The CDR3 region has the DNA TGTGCCATCAGTGAGGACAGGGGCCACTACGAGCAGTACTTC. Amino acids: CAISEDRGHYEQYF.

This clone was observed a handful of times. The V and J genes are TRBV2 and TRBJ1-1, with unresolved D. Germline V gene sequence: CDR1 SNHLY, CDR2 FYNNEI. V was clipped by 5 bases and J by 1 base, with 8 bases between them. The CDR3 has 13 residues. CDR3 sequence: CASSSTQNTEAFF. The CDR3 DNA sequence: TGTGCCAGCAGTTCGACTCAGAACACTGAAGCTTTCTTT.

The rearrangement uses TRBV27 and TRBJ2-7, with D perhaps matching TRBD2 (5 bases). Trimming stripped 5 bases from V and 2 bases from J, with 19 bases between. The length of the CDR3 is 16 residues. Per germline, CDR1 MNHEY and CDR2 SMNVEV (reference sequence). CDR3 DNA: TGTGCCAGCAGTCCCTACTTCGGGAATATGGCCTACGAGCAGTACTTC. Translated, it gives CASSPYFGNMAYEQYF.

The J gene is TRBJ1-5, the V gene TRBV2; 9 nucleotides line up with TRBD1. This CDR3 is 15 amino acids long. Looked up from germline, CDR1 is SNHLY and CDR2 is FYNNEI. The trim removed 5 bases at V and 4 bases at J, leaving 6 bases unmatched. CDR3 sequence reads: CASSQGQGWNQPQHF. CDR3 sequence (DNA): TGTGCCAGCAGTCAAGGACAGGGGTGGAATCAGCCCCAGCATTTT.

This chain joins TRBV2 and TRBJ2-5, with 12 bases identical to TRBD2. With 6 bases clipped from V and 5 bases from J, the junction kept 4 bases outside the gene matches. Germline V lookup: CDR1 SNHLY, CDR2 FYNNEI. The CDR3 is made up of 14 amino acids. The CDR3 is CASRATSGGETQYF. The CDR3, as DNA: TGTGCCAGCAGGGCCACTAGCGGGGGGGAGACCCAGTACTTC.

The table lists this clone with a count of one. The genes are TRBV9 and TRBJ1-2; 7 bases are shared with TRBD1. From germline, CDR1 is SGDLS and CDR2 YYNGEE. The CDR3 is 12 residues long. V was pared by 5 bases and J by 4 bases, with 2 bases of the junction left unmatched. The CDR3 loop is CASSRDSYGYTF. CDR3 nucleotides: TGTGCCAGCAGTCGGGACAGCTATGGCTACACCTTC.

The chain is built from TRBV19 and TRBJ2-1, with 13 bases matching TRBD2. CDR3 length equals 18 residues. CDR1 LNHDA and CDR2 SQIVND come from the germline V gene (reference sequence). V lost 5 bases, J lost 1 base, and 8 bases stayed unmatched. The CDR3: CASSPGLAGEGSYNEQFF. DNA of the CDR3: TGTGCCAGTAGTCCAGGACTAGCGGGAGAGGGTTCCTACAATGAGCAGTTCTTC.

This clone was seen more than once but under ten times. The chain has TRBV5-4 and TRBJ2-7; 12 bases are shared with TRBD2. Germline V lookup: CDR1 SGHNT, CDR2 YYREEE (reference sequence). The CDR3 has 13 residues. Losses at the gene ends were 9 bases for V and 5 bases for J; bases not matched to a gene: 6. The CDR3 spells CATGLAGFHEQYF. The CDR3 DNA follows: TGTGCCACCGGACTAGCGGGATTCCACGAGCAGTACTTC.

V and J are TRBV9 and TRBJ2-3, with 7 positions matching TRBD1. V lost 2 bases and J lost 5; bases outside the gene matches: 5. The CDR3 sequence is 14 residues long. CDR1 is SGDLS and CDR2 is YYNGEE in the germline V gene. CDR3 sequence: CASSVLGGEDTQYF. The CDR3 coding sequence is TGTGCCAGCAGCGTCCTAGGGGGCGAAGATACGCAGTATTTT.

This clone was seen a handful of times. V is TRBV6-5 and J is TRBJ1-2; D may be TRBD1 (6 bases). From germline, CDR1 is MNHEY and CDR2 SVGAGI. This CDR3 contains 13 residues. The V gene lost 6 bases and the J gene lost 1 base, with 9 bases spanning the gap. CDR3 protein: CASRLGHNYGYTF. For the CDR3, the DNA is TGTGCCAGCAGACTGGGACATAACTATGGCTACACCTTC.

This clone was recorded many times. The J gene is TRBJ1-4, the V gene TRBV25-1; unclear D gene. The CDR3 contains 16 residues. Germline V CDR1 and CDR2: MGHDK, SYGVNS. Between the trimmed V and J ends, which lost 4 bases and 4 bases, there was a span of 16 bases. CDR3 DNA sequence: TGTGCCAGCAGTGCCACAATACCAGACAATAATGAAAAACTGTTTTTT. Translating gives CASSATIPDNNEKLFF.